The subject of this entry is one T cell receptor beta chain. Its recognized antigen is unknown. The record has no base qualities; no much larger clone is one base away. From cysteine to phenylalanine, the CDR3 is 13 amino acids long. The CDR3 DNA has 39 bases and is translated from base 1. The germline V gene encodes CDR1 SNHLY and CDR2 FYNNEI. Libraries were constructed by the immunoSEQ multiplex PCR assay. A mixture of 60 forward primers for TCR Vbeta segments and 13 reverse primers for TCR Jbeta segments was used in the multiplex PCR. The CDR3 region of rearranged TCR beta genes was amplified from genomic DNA by a multiplex PCR assay. The Illumina HiSeq System was used to sequence the amplified TCR beta libraries as 87-base-pair reads. The published analysis was carried out like this. In a later analysis, 80 million or so unique TCR beta chains were counted across the 500 to 850 repertoires, and about 10 million of these chains were shared by at least two donors. Raw reads were error-corrected and collapsed into unique sequences with a nearest-neighbor algorithm that merged closely related sequences to remove PCR and sequencing errors. CDR3 sequences were aligned to IMGT reference sequences to assign V, D and J gene segments. For a sequence to be retained, at least a six-nucleotide match to both a V gene segment and a J gene segment was required. Rearrangements were called productive when the CDR3 lacked stop codons and stayed in frame with V and J; all others were non-productive. Following IMGT convention, CDR3 was defined as the stretch from the second conserved V-encoded cysteine up to the conserved J-encoded phenylalanine. The earlier analysis of 587 of the donors excluded sequences that lacked an unambiguous match to a single V gene segment. In an earlier analysis of more than 500 of the donors, a V segment was called functional when productive rearrangements were above 56.7%, and segregating when the standard deviation between donors exceeded 5%. A statistical classification framework was built to diagnose cytomegalovirus status from the catalog of TCR beta chain sequences. In a later analysis, TCR nucleotide sequences were compared against IMGT/GENE-DB human TR gene sequences so that V and J genes could be assigned. In a later analysis, CDR3 sequences and most-parsimonious VDJ recombination scenarios were assigned using the TCRdist pipeline. In a later analysis, every TCR beta chain was defined by the combination of its CDR3 amino acid sequence and its V-gene family, and reads without a unique V-gene family were dropped. As a way to deal with suspected cross-contamination and a sequencing artifact, a later analysis dropped roughly 620 nucleotide sequences that were highly shared and had low generation probability. For each public chain, a later analysis derived a clonal expansion index from normalized ranks of inferred template counts within each repertoire. A later analysis computed generation probabilities with a VDJ recombination model fitted to out-of-frame rearrangements, and checked the results against IGoR. Hypergeometric tests were used in a later analysis to score TCR-TCR, TCR-HLA and TCR-CMV co-occurrence, with a repertoire-size bias correction applied to the TCR pairs. In a later analysis, false discovery rates were estimated by permuting HLA or CMV assignments 20 times. A later analysis grouped co-occurring TCRs with DBSCAN, adding TCRdist sequence similarity when clustering within HLA-allele-positive subsets. Repertoires with fewer than 30,000 or more than 120,000 public chains were left out of co-occurrence clustering, as were a handful of repertoires with anomalous nucleotide sharing. This is the immuneACCESS table as TCRdb keeps it, with only in-frame sequences that have V and J called. A part of the clones is gone; compared with another copy, unresolved V genes explain less than half, and the rest is unexplained. From that table come the V and J calls and clone size; the DNA was used to work out D and trimming. This sample gives 120,000 to 150,000 clones in total; approximately 81% of them show up just once. The top ten hold roughly 4.3% of the sample.

The sample belongs to a study of cytomegalovirus exposure and HLA in healthy donors (dated by TCRdb to 2017 to 2019). In terms of the full investigation: An earlier analysis of several hundred of the donors reported 276 Gb of sequence data and around 100 million unique TCR beta sequences obtained from about 180 million T cells. An early release that covered roughly 600 HLA-typed donors contained about 300 gigabases of sequencing data and about 93 million unique TCR sequences. Of the approximately 400 genotyped donors, approximately 80% were placed in the genetic ancestry cluster associated with self-reported Caucasian donors. The study was designed to test whether signatures of past pathogen exposure could be identified by cataloging public T cell receptors. The T cell repertoires of around 670 subjects were profiled by immunosequencing and related to cytomegalovirus serostatus. A separate validation cohort of over a hundred different subjects was used in addition to the 666-subject first cohort. The study combined high-throughput TCR immunosequencing, statistical association of individual TCRs with disease status, and machine learning to predict cytomegalovirus infection status. In a later analysis, previously published TCR beta repertoires from 666 donors were re-analyzed and high-resolution HLA genotyping was added so that TCR occurrence patterns could be studied. Rather than using new phenotypic data, the later analysis identified candidate immune exposures from TCR beta sequences and from how often those sequences occurred across donors. In an earlier analysis of several hundred of the donors, high-throughput TCR beta sequencing was used to judge whether each TCR beta V gene segment behaved as functional or pseudogenic. Donor age, sex, ethnicity and CMV serostatus were collected together with the repertoire data. A later genetic analysis took genome-wide SNP genotypes for about 65% of the roughly 670 donors and used that subset as a discovery cohort. All discovery cohort repertoires had been generated using a single sequencing platform. Both class I and class II loci were covered by HLA typing, at four-digit resolution. Typing coverage differed by locus: A, B, C, DRB1 and DQB1 were typed in about 620-630 donors, DQA1 in about 560, DPA1 in approximately 600, and DPB1 in roughly 450. Because of strong linkage in the cohort, roughly five DR-DQ haplotypes were treated as single units for association and clustering. On average, roughly 240,000 unique TCR beta nucleotide sequences were sequenced per donor among a few hundred genotyped donors of the cohort, with roughly 18% of those sequences being non-productive.

The cohort consisted of hundreds of healthy bone marrow donors. Cohort members were all nominally healthy when sampled, although unrecorded immune exposures were likely present. The donor tested CMV seropositive, placing the donor among the 289 seropositive members of the cohort. A peripheral blood sample was collected from each donor, and TCR beta sequencing was performed on peripheral blood mononuclear cells. The Qiagen DNeasy Blood Extraction Kit was used to extract genomic DNA from the blood cell samples. Overall results and qualifications from the work: Correlated functional status among segregating V segments might be attributable to linkage disequilibrium, but an unknown experimental factor could not be ruled out. A later analysis found that TCR association rates varied across HLA loci, with DRB1 alleles showing the most associated TCRs and HLA-C alleles the fewest. Several of the top co-occurrence clusters appeared to be linked to parvovirus B19, influenza, CMV and Epstein-Barr virus, according to a later analysis. According to the authors, the approach could potentially be generalized to other disease states and immunological phenotypes. For the cohort, immune exposure information was limited to CMV serostatus. A later genetic analysis reported fewer N-insertions in productive TCRs among donors in an Asian-associated ancestry cluster than the approximately 670-donor mean. Because some donors lacked HLA typing at each locus, the association tests relied only on the typed subset. In a later analysis, most CMV-associated TCR beta chains were found to appear HLA-restricted, with HLA associations seemingly driven largely by CMV exposure. Most TCR sequences were observed very rarely across donors, whereas some public TCRs were present in many individuals. In an earlier analysis of 587 of the donors, most TCR beta V segments appeared in productive rearrangements about 87% or about 30% of the time, broadly matching IMGT annotations. A total of about 150 TCR beta chains were listed by the study as associated with cytomegalovirus. An association between a missense DCLRE1C variant and V-gene and J-gene trimming of TCR beta chains was found in a later genetic analysis and replicated in an independent cohort. In vitro tests confirmed that a few of the cytomegalovirus-associated TCR beta chains recognize cytomegalovirus antigens. Because counts were too low, roughly 18 rarely observed V segments, including chromosome 9 orphons, were left out of the earlier analysis of a few hundred of the donors. Roughly uniform sequencing depth across donors was assumed in presence/absence analyses, although this assumption may not hold. A further reported finding was that TCR beta sequences accurately predicted the HLA-A and HLA-B alleles for most subjects in the first cohort. Only TCR beta chains were sequenced in this cohort, and the absence of alpha or paired-chain data limited detectable features. When HLA alleles, especially DR and DQ, strongly co-occurred, TCR associations were difficult to assign to individual alleles. In a later analysis, about 17,000 TCR beta sequences were associated with specific HLA alleles at a false discovery rate of 0.05. A cluster of highly shared sequence variants was judged likely to represent a technical artifact of the sequencing pipeline. The classifier was reported to diagnose cytomegalovirus status with high specificity and sensitivity in both the original cohort and the validation cohort. In a later analysis, HLA-associated TCR beta chains were found to be more clonally expanded and to have lower generation probabilities than equally common non-associated chains. Some IMGT-functional V segments, including TRBV6-2 and TRBV6-3, could not be told apart with the 87-base-pair reads, so those segments were excluded.

This TCR was sampled from a woman aged 40 to 49 in good health and CMV-seropositive. This sequence uses TRBV2 and TRBJ2-5, with the D gene too uncertain to name. The J call may not be correct, given that the DNA end is closer to TRBJ2-7. Sequenced input: PBMCs. CDR3 protein: CASGSIGDPEQYF. At the DNA level, the sequence is TGTGCCAGCGGTTCTATAGGAGATCCCGAGCAGTACTTC.